This TCR beta chain was observed in a study of T-cell memory formation after mild COVID-19. Study-wide results and caveats: Confirmation was lacking for SARS-CoV-2 specificity of second-wave clones that peaked on day 37. The appearance of some responding clones in pre-infection memory suggested that cross-reactive memory joined.

With 6 bases clipped from V and 6 bases from J, the junction kept 7 bases outside the gene matches. There are 14 residues in the CDR3. The germline V gene encodes CDR1 SGDLS and CDR2 YYNGEE. This clonotype was seen ten or more times. Its antigen remains unknown. Using constant-segment primers, 5'RACE produced TCR alpha and TCR beta cDNA libraries carrying sample barcodes and UMIs. TCRdb ran MiXCR on the 5' RACE reads and lists one entry per CDR3 protein. The sample comprises 350,000 or so distinct CDR3 sequences, less than 25% of which are singletons, and under 25% rests with the top ten. The J gene is TRBJ2-1, the V gene TRBV9; 9 nucleotides align to TRBD1. The sequencing input was PBMCs or a T cell subset sorted from them (not recorded which). The receptor was isolated from a man aged 18 to 29 who had mild COVID-19 (a few samples of this study predate the infection). Cell type and time point are not known. The CDR3 spells CASTTGGATNEQFF. The CDR3 region has the DNA TGTGCCAGCACGACAGGGGGGGCTACCAATGAGCAGTTCTTC.